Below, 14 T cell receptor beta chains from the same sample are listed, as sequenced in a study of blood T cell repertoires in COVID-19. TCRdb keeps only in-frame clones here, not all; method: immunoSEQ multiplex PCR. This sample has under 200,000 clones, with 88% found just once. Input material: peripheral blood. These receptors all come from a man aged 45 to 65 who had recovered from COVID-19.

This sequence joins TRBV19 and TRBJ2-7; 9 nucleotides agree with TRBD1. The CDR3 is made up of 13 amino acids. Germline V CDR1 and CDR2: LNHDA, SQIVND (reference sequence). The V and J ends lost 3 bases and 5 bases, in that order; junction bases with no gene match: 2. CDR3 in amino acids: CASSIDRGDEQYF. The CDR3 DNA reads TGTGCCAGTAGTATTGACAGGGGGGACGAGCAGTACTTC.

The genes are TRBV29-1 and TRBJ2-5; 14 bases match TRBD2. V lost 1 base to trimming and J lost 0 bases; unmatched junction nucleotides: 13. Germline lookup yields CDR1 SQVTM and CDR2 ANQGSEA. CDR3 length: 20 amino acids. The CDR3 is CSVEVFPGTSGRRYQETQYF. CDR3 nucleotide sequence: TGCAGCGTTGAAGTCTTTCCAGGGACTAGCGGGAGACGGTACCAAGAGACCCAGTACTTC.

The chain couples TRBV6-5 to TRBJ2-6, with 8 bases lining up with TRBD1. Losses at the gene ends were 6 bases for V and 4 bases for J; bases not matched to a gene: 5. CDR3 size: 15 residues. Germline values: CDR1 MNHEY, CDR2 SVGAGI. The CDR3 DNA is TGTGCCAGCAGGGACAGGGTAGAAGGGGCCAACGTCCTGACTTTC. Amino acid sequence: CASRDRVEGANVLTF.

CDR3 in amino acids: CASSEAAGGGEQYF. The CDR3 coding sequence is TGTGCCAGCAGTGAAGCAGCGGGAGGCGGCGAGCAGTACTTC. The chain carries TRBV2 and TRBJ2-7; 9 positions agree with TRBD2. Germline V gives CDR1 SNHLY, CDR2 FYNNEI. After removal of 0 bases from V and 6 bases from J, the junction contained 3 bases not matched to a gene. This CDR3 contains 14 residues.

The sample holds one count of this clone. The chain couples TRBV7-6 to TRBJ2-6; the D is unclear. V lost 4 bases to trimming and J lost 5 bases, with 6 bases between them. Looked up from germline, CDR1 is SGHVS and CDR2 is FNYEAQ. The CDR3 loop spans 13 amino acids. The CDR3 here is CASSSLRANVLTF. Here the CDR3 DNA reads TGTGCCAGCAGCTCCCTTCGGGCCAACGTCCTGACTTTC. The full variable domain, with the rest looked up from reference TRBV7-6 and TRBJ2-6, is GAGVSQSPRYKVTKRGQDVALRCDPISGHVSLYWYRQALGQGPEFLTYFNYEAQQDKSGLPNDRFSAERPEGSISTLTIQRTEQRDSAMYRCASSSLRANVLTFGAGSRLTVL.

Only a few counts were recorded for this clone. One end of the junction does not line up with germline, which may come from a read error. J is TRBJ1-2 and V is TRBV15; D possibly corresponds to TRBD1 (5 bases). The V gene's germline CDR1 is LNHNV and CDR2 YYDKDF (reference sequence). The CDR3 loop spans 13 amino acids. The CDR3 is CATSGEGATGYTF. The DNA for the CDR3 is TGTGCCACCAGCGGAGAAGGGGCGACGGGCTACACCTTC.

The CDR3 DNA sequence: TGTGCCAGCACCCGTAAGAGCTTGAACACTGAAGCTTTCTTT. Its protein product is CASTRKSLNTEAFF. V is TRBV28 and J is TRBJ1-1; D is uncertain. Trimming removed 7 bases from V and 0 bases from J, with 12 bases in between. The germline gives CDR1 MDHEN, CDR2 SYDVKM. The CDR3 spans 14 residues. Filled out from reference TRBV28 and TRBJ1-1, the complete variable domain reads DVKVTQSSRYLVKRTGEKVFLECVQDMDHENMFWYRQDPGLGLRLIYFSYDVKMKEKGDIPEGYSVSREKKERFSLILESASTNQTSMYLCASTRKSLNTEAFFGQGTRLTVV.

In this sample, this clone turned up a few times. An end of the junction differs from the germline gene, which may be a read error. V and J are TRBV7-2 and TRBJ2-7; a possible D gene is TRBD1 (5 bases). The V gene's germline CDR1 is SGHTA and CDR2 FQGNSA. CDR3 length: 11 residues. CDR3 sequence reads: CASSLAGVIHF. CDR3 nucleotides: TGTGCCAGCAGCTTAGCAGGGGTCATCCACTTC.

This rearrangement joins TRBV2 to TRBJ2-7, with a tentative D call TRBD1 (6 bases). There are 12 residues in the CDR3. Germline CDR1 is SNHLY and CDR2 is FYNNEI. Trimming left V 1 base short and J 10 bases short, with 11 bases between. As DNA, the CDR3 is TGTGCCAGCAGTGAAGGCAGGGGACGCCAGTACTTC. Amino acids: CASSEGRGRQYF.

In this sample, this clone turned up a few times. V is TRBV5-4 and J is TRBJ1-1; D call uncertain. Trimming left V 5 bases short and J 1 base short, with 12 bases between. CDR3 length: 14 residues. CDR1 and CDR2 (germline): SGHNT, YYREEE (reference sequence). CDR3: CASRVRLENTEAFF. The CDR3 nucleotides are TGTGCCAGCAGGGTGAGACTTGAGAACACTGAAGCTTTCTTT.

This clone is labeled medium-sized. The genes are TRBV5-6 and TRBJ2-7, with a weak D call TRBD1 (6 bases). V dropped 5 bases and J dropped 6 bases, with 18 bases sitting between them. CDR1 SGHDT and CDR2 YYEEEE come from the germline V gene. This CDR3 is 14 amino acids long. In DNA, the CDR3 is TGTGCCAGCAGTCCCGGGACAACCCGGGGCGAGCAGTACTTC. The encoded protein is CASSPGTTRGEQYF. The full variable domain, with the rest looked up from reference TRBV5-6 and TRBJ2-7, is DAGVTQSPTHLIKTRGQQVTLRCSPKSGHDTVSWYQQALGQGPQFIFQYYEEEERQRGNFPDRFSGHQFPNYSSELNVNALLLGDSALYLCASSPGTTRGEQYFGPGTRLTVT.

CDR3: CASSPPGRNEKLFF. CDR3 bases: TGTGCCAGCAGCCCACCAGGGAGGAATGAAAAACTGTTTTTT. The rearrangement links TRBV7-2 to TRBJ1-4, with D possibly TRBD1 on 5 matching bases. Germline V lookup: CDR1 SGHTA, CDR2 FQGNSA. The CDR3 is made up of 14 amino acids. V was cut by 5 bases and J by 5 bases, with 12 bases left in between. The entire variable domain, with the rest obtained from reference TRBV7-2 and TRBJ1-4, is as follows: GAGVSQSPSNKVTEKGKDVELRCDPISGHTALYWYRQSLGQGLEFLIYFQGNSAPDKSGLPSDRFSAERTGGSVSTLTIQRTQQEDSAVYLCASSPPGRNEKLFFGSGTQLSVL.

The CDR3 region is CASSTNERNYGYTF. The CDR3 DNA is TGTGCCAGCAGCACTAACGAGAGGAACTATGGCTACACCTTC. This rearrangement joins TRBV7-9 to TRBJ1-2, with no clear D. Germline loops: CDR1 SEHNR, CDR2 FQNEAQ (reference sequence). CDR3 length: 14 amino acids. Trimming took off 5 bases at V and 2 bases at J, with 12 bases between the two ends.

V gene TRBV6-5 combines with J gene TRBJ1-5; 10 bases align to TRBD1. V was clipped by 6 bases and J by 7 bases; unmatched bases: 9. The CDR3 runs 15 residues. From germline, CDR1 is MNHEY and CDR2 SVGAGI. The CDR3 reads CASRSTGTGAQPQHF. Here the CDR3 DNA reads TGTGCCAGCAGATCGACCGGGACAGGGGCCCAGCCCCAGCATTTT.